Listed here are 5 T cell receptor beta chains from one sample, sequenced in a study of blood T cell repertoires in COVID-19. Method: immunoSEQ multiplex PCR; TCRdb's copy keeps in-frame clones and lacks some. The data show tens of thousands of clones, 65% to 85% seen once. Sequencing was performed on peripheral blood. The receptors come from a woman aged 60-75 years with acute or convalescent COVID-19.

This chain uses TRBV10-3 with TRBJ1-5; TRBD1 matches 7 bases. The CDR3 spans 15 residues. V trimming: 3 bases; J trimming: 2 bases; junction bases outside the gene matches: 4. Germline CDR1 and CDR2: ENHRY and SYGVKD. The CDR3 DNA is TGTGCCATCAGTGAAGGTACAGGGGGCAATCAGCCCCAGCATTTT. It translates to CAISEGTGGNQPQHF.

V and J are TRBV5-6 and TRBJ2-2; a possible D gene is TRBD1 (5 bases). Germline V lookup: CDR1 SGHDT, CDR2 YYEEEE. V gave up 0 bases and J gave up 7 bases, with 10 bases separating them. This CDR3 contains 14 residues. In DNA, the CDR3 is TGTGCCAGCAGCTTGGCAGGGTCGCACGGGGAGCTGTTTTTT. Protein: CASSLAGSHGELFF.

Comments on this clone: The germline gene is not matched at one end of the junction; a read error may be the cause. This CDR3 is also generated by other DNA sequences in the sample. V is TRBV6-1 and J is TRBJ1-6; D unclear. The CDR3 is 15 residues long. CDR1 MNHNS and CDR2 SASEGT come from the germline V gene. The CDR3 region is CASSEDRSYNSPLHF. The CDR3, as DNA: TGTGCCAGCAGCGAAGATCGTTCCTATAATTCACCCCTCCACTTT.

This clone was observed a few times. CDR3 region: CASSRPGTYEQYF. The CDR3 DNA follows: TGTGCCAGCAGCCGTCCAGGGACCTACGAGCAGTACTTC. The rearrangement joins TRBV11-2 to TRBJ2-7; perhaps TRBD1 as D (5 bases). The ends were cut back, 5 bases at V and 2 bases at J, with 10 bases in the middle. Germline V gives CDR1 SGHAT, CDR2 FQNNGV. The CDR3 covers 13 residues.

This sequence joins TRBV5-1 and TRBJ1-1, with no clear D. The V end lost 0 bases, the J end lost 2 bases, and 8 bases lay between the germline ends. Germline V gene sequence: CDR1 SGHRS, CDR2 YFSETQ. The CDR3 has 14 amino acids. CDR3 DNA sequence: TGCGCCAGCAGCTTGGTCCCAGTCAACACTGAAGCTTTCTTT. It specifies CASSLVPVNTEAFF. Drawing the rest from reference TRBV5-1 and TRBJ1-1, the complete variable domain is KAGVTQTPRYLIKTRGQQVTLSCSPISGHRSVSWYQQTPGQGLQFLFEYFSETQRNKGNFPGRFSGRQFSNSRSEMNVSTLELGDSALYLCASSLVPVNTEAFFGQGTRLTVV.